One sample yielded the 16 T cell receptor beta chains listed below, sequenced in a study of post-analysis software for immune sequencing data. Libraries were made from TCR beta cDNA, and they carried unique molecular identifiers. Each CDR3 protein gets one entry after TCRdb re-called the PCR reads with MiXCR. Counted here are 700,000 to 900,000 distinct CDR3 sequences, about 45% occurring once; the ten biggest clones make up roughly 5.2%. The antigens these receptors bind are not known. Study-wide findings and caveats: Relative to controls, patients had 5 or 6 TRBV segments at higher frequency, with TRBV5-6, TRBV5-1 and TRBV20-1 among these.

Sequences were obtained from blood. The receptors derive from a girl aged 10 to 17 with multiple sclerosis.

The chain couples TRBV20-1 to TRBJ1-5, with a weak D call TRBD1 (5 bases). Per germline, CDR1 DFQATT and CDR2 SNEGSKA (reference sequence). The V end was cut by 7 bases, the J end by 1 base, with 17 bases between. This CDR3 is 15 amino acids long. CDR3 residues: CSVSGSGGSNQPQHF. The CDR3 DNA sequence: TGCAGTGTATCGGGGAGTGGGGGAAGCAATCAGCCCCAGCATTTT.

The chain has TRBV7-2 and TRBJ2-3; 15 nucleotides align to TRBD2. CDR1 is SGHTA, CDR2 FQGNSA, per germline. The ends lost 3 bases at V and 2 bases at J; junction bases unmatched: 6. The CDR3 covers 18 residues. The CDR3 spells CASSLYGLAGGYTDTQYF. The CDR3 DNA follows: TGTGCCAGCAGCTTGTACGGACTAGCGGGAGGGTACACAGATACGCAGTATTTT. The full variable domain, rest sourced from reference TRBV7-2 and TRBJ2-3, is GAGVSQSPSNKVTEKGKDVELRCDPISGHTALYWYRQSLGQGLEFLIYFQGNSAPDKSGLPSDRFSAERTGGSVSTLTIQRTQQEDSAVYLCASSLYGLAGGYTDTQYFGPGTRLTVL.

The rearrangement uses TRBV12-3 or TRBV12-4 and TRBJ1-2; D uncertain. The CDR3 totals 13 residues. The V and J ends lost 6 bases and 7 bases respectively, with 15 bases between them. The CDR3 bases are TGTGCCAGCAGGCGGAGTCAGATGGGTGGCTACACCTTC. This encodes CASRRSQMGGYTF.

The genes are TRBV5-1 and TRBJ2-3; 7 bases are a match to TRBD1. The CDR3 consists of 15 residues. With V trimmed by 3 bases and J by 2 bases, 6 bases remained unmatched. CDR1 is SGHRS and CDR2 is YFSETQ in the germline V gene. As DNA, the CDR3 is TGCGCCAGCAGCTCAACCGGGACAGCCACAGATACGCAGTATTTT. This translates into CASSSTGTATDTQYF.

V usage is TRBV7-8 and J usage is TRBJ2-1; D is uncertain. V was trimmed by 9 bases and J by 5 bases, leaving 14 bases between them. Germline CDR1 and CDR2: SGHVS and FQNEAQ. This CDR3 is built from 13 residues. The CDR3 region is CASRAASHNEQFF. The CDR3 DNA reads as TGTGCCAGTAGGGCGGCGTCGCACAATGAGCAGTTCTTC. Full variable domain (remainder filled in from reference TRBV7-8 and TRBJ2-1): GAGVSQSPRYKVAKRGQDVALRCDPISGHVSLFWYQQALGQGPEFLTYFQNEAQLDKSGLPSDRFFAERPEGSVSTLKIQRTQQEDSAVYLCASRAASHNEQFFGPGTRLTVL.

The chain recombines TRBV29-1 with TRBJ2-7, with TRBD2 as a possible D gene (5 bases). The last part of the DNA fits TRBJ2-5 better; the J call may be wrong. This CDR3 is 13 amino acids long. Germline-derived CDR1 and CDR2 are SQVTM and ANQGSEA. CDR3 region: CSVEVRVEGTQYF. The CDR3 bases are TGCAGCGTTGAAGTGAGGGTCGAGGGGACCCAGTACTTC.

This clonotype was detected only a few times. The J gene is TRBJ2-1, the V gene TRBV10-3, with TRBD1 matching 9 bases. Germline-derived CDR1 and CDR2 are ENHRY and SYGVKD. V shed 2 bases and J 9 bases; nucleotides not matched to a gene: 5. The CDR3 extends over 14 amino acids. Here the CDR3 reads CAISEGDRVGEQFF. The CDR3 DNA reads TGTGCCATCAGTGAGGGGGACAGGGTTGGTGAGCAGTTCTTC.

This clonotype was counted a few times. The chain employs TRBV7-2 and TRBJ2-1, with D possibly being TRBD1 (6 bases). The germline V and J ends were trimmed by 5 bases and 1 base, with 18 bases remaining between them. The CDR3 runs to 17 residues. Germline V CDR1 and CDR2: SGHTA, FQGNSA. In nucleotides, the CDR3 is TGTGCCAGCAGCGCCGCCGGGACATCCGCTTCCTACAATGAGCAGTTCTTC. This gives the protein CASSAAGTSASYNEQFF.

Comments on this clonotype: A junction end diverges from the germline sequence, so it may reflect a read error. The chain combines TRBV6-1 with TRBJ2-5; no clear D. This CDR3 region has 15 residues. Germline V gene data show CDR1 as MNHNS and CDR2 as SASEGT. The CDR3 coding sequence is TGTGCCAGCAGTGAAGGCCCCGGCCGCCAAGGGACCCAGTACTTC. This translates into CASSEGPGRQGTQYF.

Here the CDR3 reads CASSFSSGRANIQYF. The CDR3 bases are TGTGCCAGCAGTTTTTCTAGCGGGAGGGCGAACATTCAGTACTTC. The chain has TRBV28 and TRBJ2-5; 12 bases fit TRBD2. The assigned J gene may be wrong: the sequence end matches TRBJ2-4 better. The CDR3 has 15 residues. CDR1 and CDR2 (germline): MDHEN, SYDVKM.

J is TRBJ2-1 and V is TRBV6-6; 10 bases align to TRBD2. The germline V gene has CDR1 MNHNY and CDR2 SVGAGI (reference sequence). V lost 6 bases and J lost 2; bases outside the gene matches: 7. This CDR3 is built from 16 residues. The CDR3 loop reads CASRPGLAVTYNEQFF. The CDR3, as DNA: TGTGCCAGCAGACCCGGACTAGCGGTTACCTACAATGAGCAGTTCTTC.

CDR3 sequence (DNA): TGTGCCAGCAGTTTTCCCATAGTTCGTACGCAGTATTTT. This gives the protein CASSFPIVRTQYF. V usage is TRBV28 and J usage is TRBJ2-3; D is uncertain. Germline CDR1 is MDHEN and CDR2 is SYDVKM. The CDR3 has 13 residues. V lost 3 bases and J lost 8, with 12 bases in between.

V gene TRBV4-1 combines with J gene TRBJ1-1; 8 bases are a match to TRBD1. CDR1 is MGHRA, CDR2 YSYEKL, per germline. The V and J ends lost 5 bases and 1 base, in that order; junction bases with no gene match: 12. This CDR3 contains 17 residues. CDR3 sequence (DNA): TGCGCCAGCAGCTCACCCCCACAGGGGGTTCGGAACACTGAAGCTTTCTTT. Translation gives CASSSPPQGVRNTEAFF.

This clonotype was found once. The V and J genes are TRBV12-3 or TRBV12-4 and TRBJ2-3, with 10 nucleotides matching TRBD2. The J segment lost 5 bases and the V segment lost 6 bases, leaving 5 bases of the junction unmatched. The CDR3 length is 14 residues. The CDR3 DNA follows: TGTGCCAGCAGGCTAGCGGGAGTTGGAGATACGCAGTATTTT. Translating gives CASRLAGVGDTQYF.

CDR3 loop: CASSLAWTSGMRNEQFF. In nucleotides, the CDR3 is TGTGCCAGCAGCTTGGCCTGGACTAGCGGGATGAGGAATGAGCAGTTCTTC. This chain links TRBV11-3 with TRBJ2-1; 12 nucleotides match TRBD2. V dropped 3 bases and J dropped 7; count of bases not matched to a gene: 10. The CDR3 has 17 residues. Germline values: CDR1 SGHNT, CDR2 YENEEA.

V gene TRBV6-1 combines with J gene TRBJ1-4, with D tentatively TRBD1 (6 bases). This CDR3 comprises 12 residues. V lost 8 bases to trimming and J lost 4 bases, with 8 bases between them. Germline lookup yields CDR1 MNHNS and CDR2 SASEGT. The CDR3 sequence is CASQGFNEKLFF. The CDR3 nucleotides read TGTGCCAGCCAGGGGTTTAATGAAAAACTGTTTTTT.